This paragraph covers one T cell receptor beta chain sequence. It has no known antigen specificity. The sample holds no much larger clone one base away, and base qualities are not on file. Genomic DNA was isolated from the sorted cells so that the TCRbeta CDR3 region could be sequenced. The immunoSEQ Assay was used for sequencing of TCRbeta CDR3 regions. Sourced from immuneACCESS, this table was stored by TCRdb with only in-frame sequences that have V and J called. A share of the clones is absent; for the studies checked, an unresolved V gene accounts for under half, and the remainder has no known explanation. The sample yields more than 45,000 clones; roughly 90% were counted once. The ten largest clones represent around 50% of the sample. The data are from a study of OX40 agonist ivuxolimab in advanced cancers. Study-wide context: The costimulatory receptor OX40 (CD134) was targeted by ivuxolimab, a fully human IgG2 agonistic monoclonal antibody. Of the roughly 51 patients in dose escalation, around 20 had hepatocellular carcinoma, some 15 had melanoma, 9 had renal cell carcinoma and 9 had head and neck cancer. The paper describes the monotherapy dose-escalation part (N of about 52 patients) of the phase I trial of ivuxolimab. Intravenous ivuxolimab was administered to patients every 2 weeks at six dose levels: 0.01, 0.1, 0.3, 1.5, 3 and 10 mg/kg. A male proportion of under 85% and a mean age of about 60 years, ranging from 23 to 79, were recorded for the dose-escalation cohort. Prior anti-PD-1, anti-PD-L1 or anti-CTLA-4 therapy was permitted, and 40% of dose-escalation patients had received checkpoint inhibitors. Partial responses occurred in three dose-escalation patients: two with cutaneous melanoma and one with hepatocellular carcinoma. Peripheral TCRbeta sequencing aimed to test whether ivuxolimab altered TCR sequence diversity and caused clonal T-cell expansion.

Here is what the overall study found, with its caveats: On average, CD8+ T cells showed more expanded clones than CD4+ T cells after ivuxolimab. Which antigens the clonally expanded peripheral T cells were specific for was not determined. Low levels of normalized T-cell clonal expansion were also shown by some nonresponding patients. At doses of 0.1 to 3.0 mg/kg, clonal expansion of both CD4+ and CD8+ T cells in blood was seen between baseline and week 6. In the 0.1-3.0 mg/kg groups, partial responders were among the patients with the lowest normalized peripheral clonal expansion, particularly in CD8+ T cells.

The trial excluded patients who had a history of autoimmune disease or who were on systemic immunosuppression. In every dose cohort, peripheral blood was drawn for TCR sequencing at baseline, cycle 4 day 1, and cycle 7 day 1. Samples came from an open-label, multicenter, first-in-human phase I dose-escalation trial of ivuxolimab. Adults with locally advanced or metastatic melanoma, renal cell, hepatocellular, or head and neck squamous cell carcinoma were enrolled in the trial. Before TCR sequencing, CD4+ T cells and CD8+ T cells were sorted from peripheral blood as separate populations. The CDR3, cysteine through phenylalanine, is 13 amino acids long. Kept here is only the CDR3 DNA, which spans 39 bases and is read in frame from base 1. Deletion took 0 bases off V and 3 bases off J, with a span of 5 bases between the germline ends. CDR1 and CDR2, per the germline V gene, are SGHVS and FNYEAQ.

Recombination joined TRBV7-6 with TRBJ1-1; the D gene is perhaps TRBD1, on 5 matching bases. The sample in question was CD4+ or CD8+ T cells sorted from blood, obtained in a trial of the OX40 agonist ivuxolimab. The source is an adult with an advanced solid tumor such as melanoma, head and neck, liver or kidney cancer. The nucleotide sequence reads as follows: TGTGCCAGCAGCTTAGCAGGGGACACTGAAGCTTTCTTT. This translates into CASSLAGDTEAFF.